Below, 5 T cell receptor beta chains from the same sample are listed, as sequenced in a study of human T cells and chemical hapten exposure. TCRdb redid the calling of the RACE reads with MiXCR, one entry per CDR3 protein. This table has approximately 89,000 distinct CDR3 sequences, roughly 10% appearing once. As for time point: patch test 2, 6 weeks after DPC sensitization. Treatment denoted: therapeutic diphenylcyclopropenone sensitization with weekly scalp DPC. The sample in question was whole blood, obtained in connection with sensitization to the hapten diphenylcyclopropenone (DPC). These receptors were taken from a woman aged 25 to 39 with alopecia areata. Some clones in this sample may be carry-over from other donors' samples.

This clonotype was counted only a few times. J is TRBJ2-1 and V is TRBV30, with a tentative D call TRBD2 (6 bases). Germline CDR1 reads GTSNPN; CDR2 reads SVGIG (reference sequence). The CDR3 runs to 18 residues. Between the trimmed V and J ends, which lost 2 bases and 6 bases, there was a span of 26 bases. CDR3 DNA sequence: TGTGCCTGGAGTCTAACTACGGACTGGCGGGGAAGGTTCAATGAGCAGTTCTTC. Encoded protein: CAWSLTTDWRGRFNEQFF.

Turning to this clonotype: A much larger clone sits a single nucleotide away, making a read error possible. The CDR3 sequence: CASSPRRLAGVETRELFF. For the CDR3, the DNA is TGTGCCAGCAGCCCCCGTCGGCTAGCGGGAGTCGAAACCAGGGAGCTGTTTTTT. V is TRBV7-3 and J is TRBJ2-2, with 10 bases fitting TRBD2. J was trimmed by 9 bases and V by 5 bases; bases with no gene match: 18. Germline-derived CDR1 and CDR2 are SGHTA and FQGTGA. CDR3 length: 18 residues.

The sample holds a few counts of this clonotype. The V call is TRBV4-2, the J call TRBJ2-1, with TRBD2 matching 14 bases. Germline V gives CDR1 LGHNA, CDR2 YNFKEQ. Trimming took 5 bases from V and 6 from J; bases not matched to a gene: 3. The CDR3 spans 15 residues. The CDR3 DNA sequence: TGTGCCAGCAGCGCCGGGACTAGCGGGAGCAATGAGCAGTTCTTC. Protein product: CASSAGTSGSNEQFF.

This clonotype was counted at least ten times. The chain uses TRBV2 and TRBJ2-5; TRBD1 might be the D (5 bases). CDR3 length: 13 residues. V lost 6 bases and J lost 3, with 11 bases in between. The germline V gene encodes CDR1 SNHLY and CDR2 FYNNEI. The CDR3 DNA reads TGTGCCAGCAGACCGACAGAAAAAGAGACCCAGTACTTC. Protein product: CASRPTEKETQYF.

This rearrangement joins TRBV7-9 to TRBJ2-1; D possibly corresponds to TRBD2 (6 bases). V gave up 3 bases and J gave up 7 bases, with 16 bases separating them. The CDR3 has 15 amino acids. The germline CDR1 and CDR2 sequences are SEHNR and FQNEAQ (reference sequence). DNA for the CDR3: TGTGCCAGCAGCTTGGGTCGAGCGGGTCCGAATGAGCAGTTCTTC. Encoded protein: CASSLGRAGPNEQFF. The variable domain in full, with the rest retrieved from reference TRBV7-9 and TRBJ2-1, is DTGVSQNPRHKITKRGQNVTFRCDPISEHNRLYWYRQTLGQGPEFLTYFQNEAQLEKSRLLSDRFSAERPKGSFSTLEIQRTEQGDSAMYLCASSLGRAGPNEQFFGPGTRLTVL.